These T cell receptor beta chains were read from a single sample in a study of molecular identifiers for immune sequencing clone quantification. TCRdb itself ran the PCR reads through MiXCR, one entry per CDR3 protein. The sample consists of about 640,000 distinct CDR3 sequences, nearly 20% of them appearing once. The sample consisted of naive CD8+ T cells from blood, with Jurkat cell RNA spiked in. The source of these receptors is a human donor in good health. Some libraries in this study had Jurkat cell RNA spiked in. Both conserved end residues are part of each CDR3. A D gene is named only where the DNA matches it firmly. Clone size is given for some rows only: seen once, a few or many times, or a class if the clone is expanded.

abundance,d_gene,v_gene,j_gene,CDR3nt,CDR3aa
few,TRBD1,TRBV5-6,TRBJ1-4,TGTGCCAGCAGCAACGACAGGGTGCTTCATGAAAAACTGTTTTTT,CASSNDRVLHEKLFF
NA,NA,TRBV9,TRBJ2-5,TGTGCCAGCAGCTTAGGGACTTCCCCCCGGGCCCAGTACTTC,CASSLGTSPRAQYF
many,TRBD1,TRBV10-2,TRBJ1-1,TGCGCCAGCAGAGCCGGACAGGGGAACACTGAAGCTTTCTTT,CASRAGQGNTEAFF
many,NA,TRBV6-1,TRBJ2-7,TGTGCCAGCAGTGACCCGGGACATTCCTACGAGCAGTACTTC,CASSDPGHSYEQYF
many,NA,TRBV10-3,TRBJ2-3,TGTGCCATCAGTGAACAGGGGACTAGCACAGATACGCAGTATTTT,CAISEQGTSTDTQYF
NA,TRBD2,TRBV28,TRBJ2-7,TGCGCCAGCAGTTCGCCCGGATGGACTAGCGGACCTTACGAGCAGTACTTC,CASSSPGWTSGPYEQYF
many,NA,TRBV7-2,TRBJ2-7,TGTGCCAGCAGCCCGGGACGCAACTCCTACGAGCAGTACTTC,CASSPGRNSYEQYF
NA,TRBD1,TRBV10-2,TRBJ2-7,TGCGCCAGCAGTCAGACAGGGGTTGAGAGCTTGCAGTACTTC,CASSQTGVESLQYF
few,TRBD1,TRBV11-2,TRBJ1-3,TGTGCCAGCAGCCCACGACAGGGAGACGGAAACACCATATATTTT,CASSPRQGDGNTIYF
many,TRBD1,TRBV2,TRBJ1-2,TGTGCCAGCAGTGAATTCAGGACAGGAGGAGATGGCTACACCTTC,CASSEFRTGGDGYTF
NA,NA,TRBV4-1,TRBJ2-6,TGCGCCAGCAGCCAAGGTGAGGACAGATTCTCTGGGGCCAACGTCCTGACTTTC,CASSQGEDRFSGANVLTF
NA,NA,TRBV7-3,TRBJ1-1,TGTGCCAGCGGCTTTCCCACAGGGTCTGACACTGAAGCTTTCTTT,CASGFPTGSDTEAFF
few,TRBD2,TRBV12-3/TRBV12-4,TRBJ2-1,TGTGCCAGCAGTCCCTTAGCGGGGAGGGCCGACAATGAGCAGTTCTTC,CASSPLAGRADNEQFF
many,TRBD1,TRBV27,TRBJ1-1,TGTGCCAGCGGGACAGGTGTGCAAACTGAAGCTTTCTTT,CASGTGVQTEAFF
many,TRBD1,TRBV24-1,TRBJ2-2,TGTGCCACTATGGGACAGCTGAACACCGGGGAGCTGTTTTTT,CATMGQLNTGELFF
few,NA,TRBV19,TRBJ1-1,TGTGCCAGTAGTGCGGTTACTGAAGCTTTCTTT,CASSAVTEAFF
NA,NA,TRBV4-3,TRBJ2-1,TGCGCCAGCAGCCAAGACGGGGCGAGGGATGAGCAGTTCTTC,CASSQDGARDEQFF
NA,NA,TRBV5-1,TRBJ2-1,TGCGCCAGCAGCTTGGCCCATCCAGGGGCAGTCTCCTACAATGGGCAGTTCTTC,CASSLAHPGAVSYNGQFF
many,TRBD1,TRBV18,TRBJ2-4,TGTGCCAGCTCACCAACGACAGGGGTGAAAAACATTCAGTACTTC,CASSPTTGVKNIQYF
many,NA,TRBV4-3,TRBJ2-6,TGCGCCAGCAGCCAGGGAACAGGTTATGGGGCCAACGTCCTGACTTTC,CASSQGTGYGANVLTF
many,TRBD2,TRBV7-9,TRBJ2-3,TGTGCCAGCAGCACCTCCGAACTAGCGGGGGGGCCAATTTCAGATACGCAGTATTTT,CASSTSELAGGPISDTQYF
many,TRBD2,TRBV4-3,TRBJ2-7,TGCGCCAGCAGCCAAGATGTTAGCGGGTTTTCCACCTACGAGCAGTACTTC,CASSQDVSGFSTYEQYF
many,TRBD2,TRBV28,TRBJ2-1,TGTGCCAGCAAACCCCGTATGACTAGCGGGGCGGGTGAGCAGTTCTTC,CASKPRMTSGAGEQFF
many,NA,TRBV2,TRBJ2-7,TGTGCCAGCAGTGAATCGGCTGGGCAGTACTTC,CASSESAGQYF
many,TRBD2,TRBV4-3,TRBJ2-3,TGCGCCAGCAGCCAGACTAGCGGGGGCCTAGTTGGAGATACGCAGTATTTT,CASSQTSGGLVGDTQYF
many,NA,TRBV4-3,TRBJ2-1,TGCGCCAGCAGCCAATATACGACGAGCTCCTACAATGAGCAGTTCTTC,CASSQYTTSSYNEQFF
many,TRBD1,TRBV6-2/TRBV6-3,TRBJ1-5,TGTGCCAGCAGTTACATGGACAGGGTGGATCAGCCCCAGCATTTT,CASSYMDRVDQPQHF
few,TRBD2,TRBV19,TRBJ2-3,TGTGCCAGTAGTACGATTAGCGGGACTACAGATACGCAGTATTTT,CASSTISGTTDTQYF
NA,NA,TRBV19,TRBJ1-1,TGCGCCAGTAATGCATTCTTGACAGGGAACACTGAAGCTTTCTTT,CASNAFLTGNTEAFF
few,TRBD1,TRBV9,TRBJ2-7,TGTGCCAGCAGCGCGACTGACAGGGGCTACGAGCAGTACTTC,CASSATDRGYEQYF
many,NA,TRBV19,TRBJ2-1,TGTGCCAGTAGCCGGGACGGTTGGGGCAATGAGCAGTTCTTC,CASSRDGWGNEQFF
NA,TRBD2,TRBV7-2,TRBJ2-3,TGTGCCAGCAGCTTGGGGAAATGGTGGCAAGACCAGGCTAGCGGACCCACAGATACGCAGTATTTT,CASSLGKWWQDQASGPTDTQYF